The count of the clone carrying this TCR beta chain is one. The sample is drawn from a study of PD-L1 blockade in urothelial cancer. Across the whole study: When patients started atezolizumab in about 2014, it was given at 1,200 mg intravenously every 3 weeks. Patients' prior chemotherapy regimens numbered 0 to 3.

Time point given: peripheral blood 6 weeks after treatment start. Libraries were prepared by immunoSEQ multiplex PCR; TCRdb keeps only in-frame clonotypes and omits some of them. The data contain 100,000 to 150,000 clones, around 88% of them singletons. V was pared by 4 bases and J by 5 bases, with 6 bases of the junction left unmatched. From germline, CDR1 is SGHRS and CDR2 YFSETQ. There are 14 residues in the CDR3. Source: PBMCs, taken around atezolizumab (anti-PD-L1) treatment. The V gene is TRBV5-1, the J gene TRBJ2-5; 9 nucleotides align to TRBD2. This TCR derives from a man aged 45-65 years with urothelial cancer. CDR3 sequence reads: CASSLAGTEETQYF. The CDR3 bases are TGCGCCAGCAGCCTAGCGGGAACGGAGGAGACCCAGTACTTC. The variable domain in full, completed from reference TRBV5-1 and TRBJ2-5, reads KAGVTQTPRYLIKTRGQQVTLSCSPISGHRSVSWYQQTPGQGLQFLFEYFSETQRNKGNFPGRFSGRQFSNSRSEMNVSTLELGDSALYLCASSLAGTEETQYFGPGTRLLVL.